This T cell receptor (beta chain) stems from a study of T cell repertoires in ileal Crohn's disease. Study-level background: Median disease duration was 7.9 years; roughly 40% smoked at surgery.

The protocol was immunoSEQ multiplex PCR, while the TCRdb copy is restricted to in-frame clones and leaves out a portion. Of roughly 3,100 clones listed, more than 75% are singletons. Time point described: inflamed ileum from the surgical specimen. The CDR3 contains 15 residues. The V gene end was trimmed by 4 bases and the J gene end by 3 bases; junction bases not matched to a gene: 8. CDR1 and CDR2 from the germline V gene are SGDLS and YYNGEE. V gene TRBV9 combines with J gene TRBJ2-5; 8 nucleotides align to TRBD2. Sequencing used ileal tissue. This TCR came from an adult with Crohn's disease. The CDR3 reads CASSSLAGPEETQYF. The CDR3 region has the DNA TGTGCCAGCAGCAGCTTAGCGGGACCGGAAGAGACCCAGTACTTC.